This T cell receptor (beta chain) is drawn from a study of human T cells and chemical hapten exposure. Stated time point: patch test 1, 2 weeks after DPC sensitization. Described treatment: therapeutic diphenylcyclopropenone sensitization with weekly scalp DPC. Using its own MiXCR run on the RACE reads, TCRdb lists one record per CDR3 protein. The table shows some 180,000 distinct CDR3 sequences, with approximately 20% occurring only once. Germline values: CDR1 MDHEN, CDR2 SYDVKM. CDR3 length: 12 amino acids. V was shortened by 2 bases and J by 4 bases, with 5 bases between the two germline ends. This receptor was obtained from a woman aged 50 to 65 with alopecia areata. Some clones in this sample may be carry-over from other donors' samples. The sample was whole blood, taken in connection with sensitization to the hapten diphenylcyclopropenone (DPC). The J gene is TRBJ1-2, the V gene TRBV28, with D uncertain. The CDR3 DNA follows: TGTGCCAGCAGTTTAGGGTGCTATGGCTACACCTTC. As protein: CASSLGCYGYTF.